The rows below give T cell receptor beta chains drawn from one sample of a study of T cell responses to AZD1222 COVID-19 vaccine. The method was immunoSEQ multiplex PCR; TCRdb's version includes in-frame clones alone and lacks a portion of them. Of 85,000 to 120,000 clones in the sample, 90% were seen once. Sequencing was performed on peripheral blood, taken on day 0 of AZD1222 vaccination. Receptor source: an adult in good health. Both conserved end residues are part of each CDR3. A D gene is named only where the DNA matches it firmly. The listing skips clone size in some rows; elsewhere it reads once, few, many or a size class.

v_gene: TRBV18; abundance: NA; d_gene: TRBD2; j_gene: TRBJ2-5; CDR3nt: TGTGCCAGCTCACCACCAACGGGGACTAGCGAGGTTTGCCAGTACTTC; CDR3aa: CASSPPTGTSEVCQYF
v_gene: TRBV6-6; abundance: NA; d_gene: NA; j_gene: TRBJ2-3; CDR3nt: TGTGCCAGCAGTCTCGGTGGGGATAAATATACGCAGTATTTT; CDR3aa: CASSLGGDKYTQYF
v_gene: TRBV5-1; abundance: NA; d_gene: TRBD1; j_gene: TRBJ2-7; CDR3nt: TGCGCCAGCAGCTTTAGGACAGGGGTATACGAGCAGTACTTC; CDR3aa: CASSFRTGVYEQYF
v_gene: TRBV9; abundance: NA; d_gene: NA; j_gene: TRBJ1-5; CDR3nt: TGTGCCAGCAGCTCACTTGGACAGAGCAATCAGCCCCAGCATTTT; CDR3aa: CASSSLGQSNQPQHF
v_gene: TRBV12-3/TRBV12-4; abundance: NA; d_gene: NA; j_gene: TRBJ1-5; CDR3nt: TGTGCCAGCAGTTTAAGTGCGGATCAGCCCCAGCATTTT; CDR3aa: CASSLSADQPQHF
v_gene: TRBV6-1; abundance: NA; d_gene: NA; j_gene: TRBJ2-2; CDR3nt: TGTGCCAGCAGTGAAAAGCGGAGCGGGCCGACGAACACCGGGGAGCTGTTTTTT; CDR3aa: CASSEKRSGPTNTGELFF
v_gene: TRBV4-1; abundance: NA; d_gene: NA; j_gene: TRBJ1-4; CDR3nt: TGCGCCAGCAGCCAAGAGAGGGCTACAACTAATGAAAAACTGTTTTTT; CDR3aa: CASSQERATTNEKLFF
v_gene: TRBV5-4; abundance: NA; d_gene: NA; j_gene: TRBJ2-3; CDR3nt: TGTGCCAGCAGCTTGGGGCGGGACCCCAGCACAGATACGCAGTATTTT; CDR3aa: CASSLGRDPSTDTQYF
v_gene: TRBV29-1; abundance: NA; d_gene: NA; j_gene: TRBJ1-2; CDR3nt: TGCAGCGTTGAAGGGAATTACTATGGCTACACCTTC; CDR3aa: CSVEGNYYGYTF
v_gene: TRBV7-9; abundance: NA; d_gene: TRBD1; j_gene: TRBJ1-1; CDR3nt: TGTGCCAGCAGCCCCGGACAGGGGAGGGAGGCTTTCTTT; CDR3aa: CASSPGQGREAFF
v_gene: TRBV6-2/TRBV6-3; abundance: NA; d_gene: NA; j_gene: TRBJ2-7; CDR3nt: TGTGCCAGCAGTTACCAGTGGGAGCAGTACTTC; CDR3aa: CASSYQWEQYF
v_gene: TRBV18; abundance: NA; d_gene: TRBD2; j_gene: TRBJ2-5; CDR3nt: TGTGCCAGCTCACCACAGGCTAGCGGGACAGAGACCCAGTACTTC; CDR3aa: CASSPQASGTETQYF
v_gene: TRBV27; abundance: NA; d_gene: TRBD2; j_gene: TRBJ2-2; CDR3nt: TGTGCCAGCAGTTTGAGGCTAGCGGGAGTCGCCGGGGAGCTGTTTTTT; CDR3aa: CASSLRLAGVAGELFF
v_gene: TRBV4-1; abundance: NA; d_gene: NA; j_gene: TRBJ2-3; CDR3nt: TGCGCCAGCAGCCGGGACTTTCCGATAGGGTACCGCACAGATACGCAGTATTTT; CDR3aa: CASSRDFPIGYRTDTQYF
v_gene: TRBV7-8; abundance: NA; d_gene: TRBD1; j_gene: TRBJ2-7; CDR3nt: TGTGCCAGCAGCGCAGGGGGCGAGCAGTACTTC; CDR3aa: CASSAGGEQYF
v_gene: TRBV7-8; abundance: NA; d_gene: NA; j_gene: TRBJ2-2; CDR3nt: TGTGCCAGCAGCTTAACGGGACCAAACACCGGGGAGCTGTTTTTT; CDR3aa: CASSLTGPNTGELFF
v_gene: TRBV4-3; abundance: NA; d_gene: TRBD1; j_gene: TRBJ1-2; CDR3nt: TGCGCCAGCAGCCGGAATCTGAAGACAGGGGGCGGGCCTAACTATGGCTACACCTTC; CDR3aa: CASSRNLKTGGGPNYGYTF
v_gene: TRBV7-8; abundance: NA; d_gene: NA; j_gene: TRBJ1-6; CDR3nt: TGTGCCAGCAGCTTAGCGTACAGGGAGGGTTCACCCCTCCACTTT; CDR3aa: CASSLAYREGSPLHF
v_gene: TRBV9; abundance: once; d_gene: NA; j_gene: TRBJ1-2; CDR3nt: TGTGCCAGCGGCGCAGGGTGGGACTATGGCTACACCTTC; CDR3aa: CASGAGWDYGYTF
v_gene: TRBV11-3; abundance: NA; d_gene: TRBD2; j_gene: TRBJ2-3; CDR3nt: TGTGCCAGCAGCTCGGGACTAGCGGGAGGAAGCACAGATACGCAGTATTTT; CDR3aa: CASSSGLAGGSTDTQYF
v_gene: TRBV19; abundance: NA; d_gene: TRBD2; j_gene: TRBJ2-1; CDR3nt: TGTGCCAGTAGTGCAACTAGCGGGAGGGGGAATGAGCAGTTCTTC; CDR3aa: CASSATSGRGNEQFF
v_gene: TRBV5-8; abundance: NA; d_gene: TRBD1; j_gene: TRBJ1-5; CDR3nt: TGTGCCAGCAGCTTGGGAGGGGGCGGGGGTCAGCCCCAGCATTTT; CDR3aa: CASSLGGGGGQPQHF
v_gene: TRBV19; abundance: NA; d_gene: TRBD1; j_gene: TRBJ2-2; CDR3nt: TGTGCCAGTAGGGGGACAGGGGGCGGTACCGGGGAGCTGTTTTTT; CDR3aa: CASRGTGGGTGELFF
v_gene: TRBV5-1; abundance: NA; d_gene: NA; j_gene: TRBJ2-5; CDR3nt: TGCGCCAGCAGCTCACTACAGCTCCAAGAGACCCAGTACTTC; CDR3aa: CASSSLQLQETQYF
v_gene: TRBV29-1; abundance: NA; d_gene: NA; j_gene: TRBJ2-1; CDR3nt: TGCAGCGTTGATAATGCGTTTCACTACAATGAGCAGTTCTTC; CDR3aa: CSVDNAFHYNEQFF
v_gene: TRBV3-1/TRBV3-2; abundance: NA; d_gene: TRBD1; j_gene: TRBJ1-3; CDR3nt: TGTGCCAGCAGTCTGACAGGGGTTGCTGGAAACACCATATATTTT; CDR3aa: CASSLTGVAGNTIYF
v_gene: TRBV7-7; abundance: once; d_gene: TRBD2; j_gene: TRBJ2-1; CDR3nt: TGTGCCAGCAGCGCGGGAGCTCAATCCTACAATGAGCAGTTCTTC; CDR3aa: CASSAGAQSYNEQFF
v_gene: TRBV7-6; abundance: NA; d_gene: NA; j_gene: TRBJ2-7; CDR3nt: TGTGCCAGCAACACTAGGTCGCTTCGGGACGAGCAGTACTTC; CDR3aa: CASNTRSLRDEQYF
v_gene: TRBV3-1/TRBV3-2; abundance: NA; d_gene: TRBD2; j_gene: TRBJ2-3; CDR3nt: TGTGCCAGCAGCCCCTTAGCGGGTAGCACAGATACGCAGTATTTT; CDR3aa: CASSPLAGSTDTQYF
v_gene: TRBV27; abundance: NA; d_gene: TRBD2; j_gene: TRBJ2-7; CDR3nt: TGTGCCAGCAGTTCCCCGTGGTTAGCGGGAAGTTACGAGCAGTACTTC; CDR3aa: CASSSPWLAGSYEQYF
v_gene: TRBV18; abundance: NA; d_gene: NA; j_gene: TRBJ1-3; CDR3nt: TGTGCCAGCTCACCAACAGAAACCGGGGACACCATATATTTT; CDR3aa: CASSPTETGDTIYF
v_gene: TRBV3-1/TRBV3-2; abundance: NA; d_gene: TRBD1; j_gene: TRBJ2-5; CDR3nt: TGTGCCAGCAGCCCACGGGACAGACCCCAAGAGACCCAGTACTTC; CDR3aa: CASSPRDRPQETQYF
v_gene: TRBV19; abundance: NA; d_gene: TRBD2; j_gene: TRBJ2-7; CDR3nt: TGTGCCAGTACCCCATGGGGGGGGAGTGTTTACGAGCAGTACTTC; CDR3aa: CASTPWGGSVYEQYF
v_gene: TRBV19; abundance: NA; d_gene: NA; j_gene: TRBJ2-5; CDR3nt: TGTGCCAGTAGTATAAGGGGAGGGACAGTCCAAGAGACCCAGTACTTC; CDR3aa: CASSIRGGTVQETQYF
v_gene: TRBV3-1/TRBV3-2; abundance: NA; d_gene: NA; j_gene: TRBJ2-2; CDR3nt: TGTGCCAGCAGCCCGCAGGGGTCCGGGGAGCTGTTTTTT; CDR3aa: CASSPQGSGELFF
v_gene: TRBV29-1; abundance: NA; d_gene: NA; j_gene: TRBJ2-7; CDR3nt: TGCAGCGTTGGGCAGGGGACCCACGAGCAGTACTTC; CDR3aa: CSVGQGTHEQYF
v_gene: TRBV4-1; abundance: NA; d_gene: NA; j_gene: TRBJ1-2; CDR3nt: TGCGCCAGCAGCCAGGCGGGAGCCCCTTCCTCCTATGGCTACACCTTC; CDR3aa: CASSQAGAPSSYGYTF
v_gene: TRBV10-3; abundance: NA; d_gene: NA; j_gene: TRBJ1-2; CDR3nt: TGTGCCATCAGATTGGACACTCATGGCTACACCTTC; CDR3aa: CAIRLDTHGYTF
v_gene: TRBV7-2; abundance: NA; d_gene: NA; j_gene: TRBJ1-1; CDR3nt: TGTGCCAGCAGCTTAGTATCACCTTCGGAAGCTTTCTTT; CDR3aa: CASSLVSPSEAFF
v_gene: TRBV27; abundance: NA; d_gene: NA; j_gene: TRBJ2-7; CDR3nt: TGTGCCAGCAGCCCACTAGGAGGGGCCTACGAGCAGTACTTC; CDR3aa: CASSPLGGAYEQYF
v_gene: TRBV18; abundance: NA; d_gene: TRBD1; j_gene: TRBJ2-1; CDR3nt: TGTGCCAGCTCACCACCGAACGGACAGGGGAGCAATGAGCAGTTCTTC; CDR3aa: CASSPPNGQGSNEQFF
v_gene: TRBV11-2; abundance: NA; d_gene: TRBD2; j_gene: TRBJ2-1; CDR3nt: TGTGCCAGCAGCCACCGGACTAGCGGGAGCTATGAGCAGTTCTTC; CDR3aa: CASSHRTSGSYEQFF